The 18 T cell receptor beta chains presented below share a single source sample, sequenced in a study of shared clonotypes between healthy human individuals. TCRdb keeps only in-frame clones here, not all; method: immunoSEQ multiplex PCR. Of a few hundred thousand clones in the sample, 65% were seen once. Sequenced input: memory CD4+ T cells sorted from blood. The sample's subset: CD45RA-negative fraction. Receptors originate from a man between 25 and 39 years old in good health.

This clone appeared once. This rearrangement joins TRBV11-2 to TRBJ2-1; 8 bases match TRBD2. The CDR3 is 17 amino acids. V gave up 3 bases and J gave up 1 base; unmatched junction bases: 8. Germline values: CDR1 SGHAT, CDR2 FQNNGV. The CDR3: CASSLNGAGGSYNEQFF. In DNA form, the CDR3 reads TGTGCCAGCAGCTTGAACGGGGCGGGAGGATCCTACAATGAGCAGTTCTTC.

On this clone: Germline is not matched at one junction end, which may reflect a read error. The chain uses TRBV10-2 and TRBJ2-7; 13 bases are shared with TRBD2. This CDR3 has 18 amino acids. Germline V gene sequence: CDR1 WSHSY, CDR2 SAAADI. CDR3 sequence: CASKKTSGRALGSSEQYF. The CDR3 DNA reads as TGCGCCAGCAAAAAAACTAGCGGGAGGGCCCTGGGCTCCTCCGAGCAGTACTTC.

The gene calls are TRBV5-4 and TRBJ2-7; a weak D match, TRBD1 (8 bases). Germline V lookup: CDR1 SGHNT, CDR2 YYREEE (reference sequence). The length of the CDR3 is 16 residues. V was trimmed by 4 bases and J by 7 bases, leaving 24 bases between them. CDR3 in amino acids: CASSTGGAGAREEQYF. The CDR3 DNA reads as TGTGCCAGCAGCACAGGGGGGGCGGGAGCCCGAGAGGAGCAGTACTTC.

This chain links TRBV6-6 with TRBJ1-2; perhaps TRBD1 as D (6 bases). With 2 bases removed from V and 3 bases from J, the gap between germline ends came to 10 bases. The CDR3 is 14 residues long. The germline V gene encodes CDR1 MNHNY and CDR2 SVGAGI (reference sequence). CDR3 in amino acids: CASSYVAGDYGYTF. The CDR3, as DNA: TGTGCCAGCAGTTACGTGGCAGGGGACTATGGCTACACCTTC.

This clone appeared once. This rearrangement joins TRBV5-1 to TRBJ2-1; no firm D call. The germline V gene has CDR1 SGHRS and CDR2 YFSETQ. Trimming took off 1 base at V and 7 bases at J, with 12 bases between the two ends. CDR3 size: 14 residues. CDR3 nucleotide sequence: TGCGCCAGCAGCTTGTTAATCAGGAGTAATGAGCAGTTCTTC. Translation gives CASSLLIRSNEQFF.

The rearrangement links TRBV5-4 to TRBJ2-7; 7 nucleotides line up with TRBD1. Germline V lookup: CDR1 SGHNT, CDR2 YYREEE (reference sequence). Trimming removed 4 bases from V and 4 bases from J; junction bases left unmatched: 8. The CDR3 sequence is 14 residues long. The CDR3 sequence: CASSQDRVSYEQYF. CDR3 DNA sequence: TGTGCCAGCAGCCAAGACAGGGTTTCTTACGAGCAGTACTTC.

The chain combines TRBV28 with TRBJ2-7; 7 bases line up with TRBD1. J gave up 0 bases and V 6 bases, and 14 bases lay outside the gene matches. Germline CDR1 MDHEN, CDR2 SYDVKM. This CDR3 comprises 17 residues. This CDR3 reads CASSRGTVSRGSYEQYF. DNA of the CDR3: TGTGCCAGCAGCCGAGGGACAGTCAGCAGGGGCTCCTACGAGCAGTACTTC.

There are a few counts of this clone. This sequence joins TRBV7-2 and TRBJ2-7; 9 bases fit TRBD1. This CDR3 contains 14 residues. The germline gives CDR1 SGHTA, CDR2 FQGNSA. The junction had 9 bases not matched to a gene; V was cut back by 7 bases and J by 5 bases. CDR3 coding DNA: TGTGCCAGCAAAAAACAGGGGGCGCTGAACGAGCAGTACTTC. It translates to CASKKQGALNEQYF.

The CDR3, as DNA: TGCGCCAGCAGCTTGGCCCTAGCGGGGTCCACAGATACGCAGTATTTT. Translated: CASSLALAGSTDTQYF. The chain combines TRBV5-1 with TRBJ2-3, with 9 bases lining up with TRBD2. The CDR3 runs 16 residues. V was pared by 0 bases and J by 2 bases, with 4 bases of the junction left unmatched. CDR1 and CDR2 (germline): SGHRS, YFSETQ.

The chain uses TRBV6-1 and TRBJ1-5; D is uncertain. Looked up from germline, CDR1 is MNHNS and CDR2 is SASEGT. The CDR3 length is 11 residues. V was pared by 1 base and J by 10 bases, with 5 bases between. This chain's CDR3 is CASSEGFPQHF. The CDR3 DNA reads TGTGCCAGCAGTGAAGGGTTTCCCCAGCATTTT.

This chain uses TRBV6-1 with TRBJ2-2; D gene unclear. The CDR3 sequence is 13 residues long. The ends were cut back, 7 bases at V and 8 bases at J, with 14 bases in the middle. The V gene's germline CDR1 is MNHNS and CDR2 SASEGT. CDR3 DNA sequence: TGTGCCAGCACTAAAATGACGGCTGGGGAGCTGTTTTTT. Translation gives CASTKMTAGELFF.

The rearrangement links TRBV7-2 to TRBJ2-2, with D perhaps TRBD1 (6 bases). Germline CDR1 and CDR2: SGHTA and FQGNSA. Trimming stripped 6 bases from V and 6 bases from J, with 17 bases between. This CDR3 has 15 amino acids. CDR3 bases: TGTGCCAGCAGTACCGGACAGCCTGCGGCCGGGGAGCTGTTTTTT. It translates to CASSTGQPAAGELFF.

This sequence joins TRBV19 and TRBJ2-3; 7 bases line up with TRBD2. Trimming took 3 bases from V and 1 from J; bases not matched to a gene: 16. From germline, CDR1 is LNHDA and CDR2 SQIVND (reference sequence). This CDR3 comprises 19 residues. The CDR3 DNA reads as TGTGCCAGTAGTATGATGGGGCGGGAGCTCCCCTTTGGCACAGATACGCAGTATTTT. Residues: CASSMMGRELPFGTDTQYF.

With respect to this clone: At one of its ends the junction is not consistent with the germline gene, which may arise from a read error. The V call is TRBV11-3, the J call TRBJ1-1; D remains unclear. The germline V gene has CDR1 SGHNT and CDR2 YENEEA. The CDR3 is 13 residues long. CDR3 sequence: CASSIEGGTEAFF. The CDR3, as DNA: TGTGCCAGCAGCATAGAGGGAGGCACTGAAGCTTTCTTT.

This sequence joins TRBV15 and TRBJ2-3; maybe TRBD1 (5 bases). The germline V gene encodes CDR1 LNHNV and CDR2 YYDKDF (reference sequence). The CDR3 runs 11 residues. The ends were cut back, 10 bases at V and 2 bases at J, with 7 bases in the middle. The CDR3 region is CARTHTDTQYF. In nucleotides, the CDR3 is TGTGCCAGGACACACACAGATACGCAGTATTTT.

V is TRBV6-5 and J is TRBJ2-3; D unresolved. V was pared by 2 bases and J by 2 bases, with 11 bases between. The CDR3 has 15 amino acids. Per germline, CDR1 MNHEY and CDR2 SVGAGI. This CDR3 is CASSYGSPPTDTQYF. The CDR3 nucleotides are TGTGCCAGCAGTTACGGCAGCCCACCCACAGATACGCAGTATTTT.

Notes on this clone: The sample carries other DNA sequences with the same CDR3. This sequence joins TRBV7-9 and TRBJ1-2; 8 bases line up with TRBD1. The CDR3 is 14 residues long. From germline, CDR1 is SEHNR and CDR2 FQNEAQ (reference sequence). The ends lost 5 bases at V and 3 bases at J; junction bases unmatched: 5. CDR3 residues: CASSPGTGDYGYTF. For the CDR3, the DNA is TGTGCCAGCAGCCCAGGGACAGGAGACTATGGCTACACCTTC.

Note on this clone: Other DNA sequences in this specimen translate into the identical CDR3. The rearrangement uses TRBV7-6 and TRBJ2-2; 9 bases are a match to TRBD2. The CDR3 covers 16 residues. V dropped 1 base and J dropped 1; count of bases not matched to a gene: 1. Germline values: CDR1 SGHVS, CDR2 FNYEAQ. Here the CDR3 DNA reads TGTGCCAGCAGCTTAGGACTAGCGGTGAACACCGGGGAGCTGTTTTTT. Its translation: CASSLGLAVNTGELFF.